These T cell receptor beta chains were read from a single sample in a study of glioma-infiltrating T cells. TCRdb passed the multiplex PCR reads through MiXCR, listing each CDR3 protein once. The data contain some 180,000 distinct CDR3 sequences, 30% to 40% of them singletons. Sequencing was done on a sample of glioma tissue, nonneoplastic brain tissue, or PBMCs (not recorded which). The source is a human donor with low-grade glioma or glioblastoma, undergoing nonglioma brain surgery, or in good health (not recorded which). The CDR3 runs from the conserved cysteine through the conserved F or W. Each record gives: D gene, J gene, clone size, V gene, CDR3 DNA, CDR3 protein. A D gene is named only where the DNA matches it firmly. Some rows have no size entry. The others give once, few or many, or a class for an expanded clone.

D: NA
J: TRBJ2-7
size: few
V: TRBV5-4
DNA: TGTGCCAGCAGGGGGGACCCTTGGGACGAGCAGTACTTC
CDR3: CASRGDPWDEQYF

D: TRBD2
J: TRBJ2-2
size: many
V: TRBV15
DNA: TGTGCCACTGGGAACTCTCCGGGACTAGCGGGAGGGCCGCGCGGCACCGGGGAGCTGTTTTTT
CDR3: CATGNSPGLAGGPRGTGELFF

D: NA
J: TRBJ1-1
size: many
V: TRBV29-1
DNA: TGCAGCGTTAACCGGGCCCAGAACACTGAAGCTTTCTTT
CDR3: CSVNRAQNTEAFF

D: NA
J: TRBJ1-1
size: many
V: TRBV11-3
DNA: TGTGCCAGCAGCCACCAGGACACTGAAGCTTTCTTT
CDR3: CASSHQDTEAFF

D: NA
J: TRBJ1-1
size: once
V: TRBV5-1
DNA: NA
CDR3: CASSFYICSAFIAEAFF

D: NA
J: TRBJ2-5
size: many
V: TRBV7-7
DNA: TGTGCCAGCAGCTTTACGGTCCAAGAGACCCAGTACTTC
CDR3: CASSFTVQETQYF

D: NA
J: TRBJ2-5
size: many
V: TRBV7-2
DNA: TGTGCCAGCAGCTTAGGAGGGACCGGGGGAGAGACCCAGTACTTC
CDR3: CASSLGGTGGETQYF

D: NA
J: TRBJ2-7
size: many
V: TRBV5-1
DNA: TGCGCCAGCAGCTTCTCACGGCAGAGCTCCTACGAGCAGTACTTC
CDR3: CASSFSRQSSYEQYF

D: NA
J: TRBJ1-2
size: NA
V: TRBV6-2/TRBV6-3
DNA: TGTGCCAGCAGTCCCCCTAACTATGGCTACACCTTC
CDR3: CASSPPNYGYTF

D: NA
J: TRBJ2-7
size: many
V: TRBV7-2
DNA: TGTGCCAGCAGCTTAGGCGGGATGGTTGACGAGCAGTACTTC
CDR3: CASSLGGMVDEQYF

D: NA
J: TRBJ2-1
size: many
V: TRBV6-1
DNA: TGTGCCAGCACCTACGGCCCAGGAGACAATGAGCAGTTCTTC
CDR3: CASTYGPGDNEQFF

D: TRBD2
J: TRBJ2-3
size: NA
V: TRBV20-1
DNA: TGCAGTGCCACCCGTTACACTAGCGGGAGTAACGCAGATACGCAGTATTTT
CDR3: CSATRYTSGSNADTQYF

D: NA
J: TRBJ2-7
size: NA
V: TRBV13
DNA: TGTGCCAGCAGCATTGGATCCCGGGCCGAGCAGTACTTC
CDR3: CASSIGSRAEQYF

D: NA
J: TRBJ1-6
size: many
V: TRBV2
DNA: TGTGCCAGCAGTGAATCGAGGGATTCACCCCTCCACTTT
CDR3: CASSESRDSPLHF

D: TRBD2
J: TRBJ2-2
size: NA
V: TRBV3-1
DNA: TGTGCCAGCAGACTAGCGGCAAACCGAAACACCGGGGAGCTGTTTTTT
CDR3: CASRLAANRNTGELFF

D: NA
J: TRBJ1-3
size: many
V: TRBV12-3/TRBV12-4
DNA: TGTGCCAGCAGTTTATCGCCGAACACCATATATTTT
CDR3: CASSLSPNTIYF

D: TRBD2
J: TRBJ2-3
size: NA
V: TRBV20-1
DNA: TGCAGTGCCCCAGCGGGAGGCCACACAGATACGCAGTATTTT
CDR3: CSAPAGGHTDTQYF

D: NA
J: TRBJ1-1
size: NA
V: TRBV12-3/TRBV12-4
DNA: TGTGCCAGCAGCCTAACAGGGAAAACTGAAGCTTTCTTT
CDR3: CASSLTGKTEAFF

D: NA
J: TRBJ2-7
size: many
V: TRBV6-2/TRBV6-3
DNA: TGTGCCAGCAGTTACTCTCGAACGGGAAAGCGGTTAAGCTCCTACGAGCAGTACTTC
CDR3: CASSYSRTGKRLSSYEQYF

D: NA
J: TRBJ2-3
size: NA
V: TRBV5-6
DNA: TGTGCCAGCAGCCCCGCGTGGGGGTATACGCAGTATTTT
CDR3: CASSPAWGYTQYF

D: NA
J: TRBJ2-5
size: NA
V: TRBV11-2
DNA: TGTGCCAGCAGCTCGCAGGGGTCCCAAGAGACCCAGTACTTC
CDR3: CASSSQGSQETQYF

D: NA
J: TRBJ2-1
size: NA
V: TRBV12-3/TRBV12-4
DNA: TGTGCCAGCAGCCGAACCTCTTTCAACAATGAGCAGTTCTTC
CDR3: CASSRTSFNNEQFF

D: NA
J: TRBJ2-6
size: NA
V: TRBV12-3/TRBV12-4
DNA: TGTGCCAGCCGGATACAGGGTTCTGGGGCCAACGTCCTGACTTTC
CDR3: CASRIQGSGANVLTF

D: NA
J: TRBJ2-5
size: many
V: TRBV10-3
DNA: TGTGCCACCAGGGGGGAGGACGAGACCCAGTACTTC
CDR3: CATRGEDETQYF

D: NA
J: TRBJ2-1
size: once
V: TRBV20-1
DNA: TGCAGTGCTAGATTTGGCGGGCCGTATGAGCAGTTCTTC
CDR3: CSARFGGPYEQFF

D: NA
J: TRBJ1-4
size: many
V: TRBV12-3/TRBV12-4
DNA: TGTGCCAGCAGTTTGAAGGGCGGTAAACTGTTTTTT
CDR3: CASSLKGGKLFF

D: TRBD1
J: TRBJ1-2
size: many
V: TRBV5-4
DNA: TGTGCCAGCAGCTTTTACCGGGACAGGGTCTATGGCTACACCTTC
CDR3: CASSFYRDRVYGYTF

D: NA
J: TRBJ1-1
size: NA
V: TRBV5-1
DNA: TGCGCCAGCAGCTTAACTACAGGGCCCATGAACACTGAAGCTTTCTTT
CDR3: CASSLTTGPMNTEAFF

D: TRBD2
J: TRBJ2-7
size: many
V: TRBV20-1
DNA: TGCAGTGCTAGACGGGAGGGGGTAGCGGCCTCCTACGAGCAGTACTTC
CDR3: CSARREGVAASYEQYF

D: NA
J: TRBJ2-5
size: many
V: TRBV7-8
DNA: TGTGCCAGCAGCTCTAGGCTCCCAGAGACCCAGTACTTC
CDR3: CASSSRLPETQYF

D: NA
J: TRBJ1-1
size: NA
V: TRBV3-1
DNA: TGTGCCAGCAGACAAGATACCGGCCCGGGACCTCAGAACACTGAAGCTTTCTTT
CDR3: CASRQDTGPGPQNTEAFF

D: NA
J: TRBJ2-7
size: many
V: TRBV4-1
DNA: TGCGCCAGCAGCCAAGGAAACGGGTTGTCCTACGAGCAGTACTTC
CDR3: CASSQGNGLSYEQYF

D: NA
J: TRBJ1-2
size: many
V: TRBV3-1
DNA: TGTGCCAGCAGGCACAGGGATGGCTACACCTTC
CDR3: CASRHRDGYTF

D: NA
J: TRBJ2-7
size: many
V: TRBV4-3
DNA: TGCGCCAGCAGCCAAGTTGGCCTGAGCTCCTACGAGCAGTACTTC
CDR3: CASSQVGLSSYEQYF

D: NA
J: TRBJ2-3
size: NA
V: TRBV19
DNA: TGTGCCAGTAGTTCCCTGAGAAGTTCCGGGACAGATACGCAGTATTTT
CDR3: CASSSLRSSGTDTQYF

D: TRBD2
J: TRBJ2-7
size: many
V: TRBV6-1
DNA: TGTGCCAGCAGTCTTACTAGCGGGACGGGAGAGCAGTACTTC
CDR3: CASSLTSGTGEQYF

D: TRBD2
J: TRBJ2-5
size: NA
V: TRBV29-1
DNA: TGCAGCGTTGGGGGAGTGCGGGAGAAAGCTTACCAAGAGACCCAGTACTTC
CDR3: CSVGGVREKAYQETQYF

D: NA
J: TRBJ2-1
size: NA
V: TRBV19
DNA: TGTGCCAGTAGTACCGCCCGCCTAGGAAACTCCTACAATGACCAGTTCTTC
CDR3: CASSTARLGNSYNDQFF

D: NA
J: TRBJ2-1
size: NA
V: TRBV30
DNA: TGTGCCTGGAGTCTAGACCAATTCAATGAGCAGTTCTTC
CDR3: CAWSLDQFNEQFF

D: TRBD2
J: TRBJ2-7
size: NA
V: TRBV4-1
DNA: TGCGCCAGCAGCCGCGGATCTAGCGGGAGGGCCCTCGAGCAGTACTTC
CDR3: CASSRGSSGRALEQYF

D: NA
J: TRBJ1-5
size: many
V: TRBV2
DNA: TGTGCCAGCAGTGAGTCGACAGGAGGCAATCAGCCCCAGCATTTT
CDR3: CASSESTGGNQPQHF

D: TRBD2
J: TRBJ2-7
size: NA
V: TRBV5-1
DNA: TGCGCCAGCAGCTTTATAGCGGGAGGAGAAGAGCAGTACTTC
CDR3: CASSFIAGGEEQYF

D: NA
J: TRBJ2-5
size: many
V: TRBV6-2/TRBV6-3
DNA: TGTGCCAGCAGAAGGGGGAGACTAGGGGGAGAGACCCAGTACTTC
CDR3: CASRRGRLGGETQYF

D: TRBD2
J: TRBJ2-1
size: many
V: TRBV6-1
DNA: TGTGCCAGCAGTGGGTTAGCGGGAGTAGATTACAATGAGCAGTTCTTC
CDR3: CASSGLAGVDYNEQFF

D: NA
J: TRBJ1-2
size: many
V: TRBV12-3/TRBV12-4
DNA: TGTGCCAGCAGTTTTCTAGTAAACTATGGCTACACCTTC
CDR3: CASSFLVNYGYTF

D: NA
J: TRBJ1-2
size: many
V: TRBV6-1
DNA: TGTGCCAGCAGCCCGGACCGGTCCTATGGCTACACCTTC
CDR3: CASSPDRSYGYTF

D: NA
J: TRBJ1-1
size: many
V: TRBV27
DNA: TGTGCCAGCAGTAACACCGGGACGTCTGAAGCTTTCTTT
CDR3: CASSNTGTSEAFF

D: TRBD1
J: TRBJ2-7
size: many
V: TRBV20-1
DNA: TGCAGTGCCTTCAGGGGACAGGGGGCCTACGAGCAGTACTTC
CDR3: CSAFRGQGAYEQYF

D: NA
J: TRBJ2-5
size: many
V: TRBV20-1
DNA: TGCAGTGCCGTGGGGACAGCGGGCTCACCAGAGACCCAGTACTTC
CDR3: CSAVGTAGSPETQYF

D: NA
J: TRBJ2-5
size: NA
V: TRBV27
DNA: TGTGCCAGCAGCATGACAGTCGAGACCCAGTACTTC
CDR3: CASSMTVETQYF

D: NA
J: TRBJ1-2
size: few
V: TRBV29-1
DNA: TGCAGCGTTCACCAGGGGCCTCCTGACTATGGCTACACCTTC
CDR3: CSVHQGPPDYGYTF

D: TRBD2
J: TRBJ2-7
size: many
V: TRBV28
DNA: TGTGCCAGCAGTTCTCAACTAGCGGGAGGATACGAGCAGTACTTC
CDR3: CASSSQLAGGYEQYF

D: NA
J: TRBJ2-1
size: many
V: TRBV7-2
DNA: TGTGCCAGCAGCTTATTCGCCAGGGACGCCACCTACAATGAGCAGTTCTTC
CDR3: CASSLFARDATYNEQFF